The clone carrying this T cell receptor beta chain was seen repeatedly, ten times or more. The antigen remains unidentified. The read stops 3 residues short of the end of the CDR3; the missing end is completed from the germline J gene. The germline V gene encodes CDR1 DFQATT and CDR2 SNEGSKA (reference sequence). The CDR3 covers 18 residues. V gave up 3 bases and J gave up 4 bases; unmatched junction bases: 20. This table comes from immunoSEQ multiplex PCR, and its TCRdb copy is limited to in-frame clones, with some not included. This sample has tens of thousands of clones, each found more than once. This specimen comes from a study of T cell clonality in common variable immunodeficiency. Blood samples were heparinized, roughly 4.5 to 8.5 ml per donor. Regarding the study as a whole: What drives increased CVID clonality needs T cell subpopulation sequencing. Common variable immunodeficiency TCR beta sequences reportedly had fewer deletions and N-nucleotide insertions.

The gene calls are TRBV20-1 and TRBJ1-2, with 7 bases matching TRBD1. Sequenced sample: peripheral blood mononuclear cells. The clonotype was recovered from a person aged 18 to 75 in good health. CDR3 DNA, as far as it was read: TGCAGTGCTAGTAACCTCCAGGGGGGCCAGGGGCTAGGCTATGGC. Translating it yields CSASNLQGGQGLGYG. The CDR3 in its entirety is CSASNLQGGQGLGYGYTF.